This passage covers 3 T cell receptor beta chains from one sample sequenced in a study of chemoradiotherapy in HPV16-positive cancers. Some clones are missing from TCRdb's copy, which holds only in-frame ones; the method was immunoSEQ multiplex PCR. The table lists around 12,000 clones, around 77% of them singletons, with about 1.3% in the top ten. This sample was obtained from a patient who underwent chemoradiotherapy. The receptors were gathered from a human donor with HPV-associated anogenital cancer.

This chain links TRBV9 with TRBJ2-3; 7 bases align to TRBD1. Germline values: CDR1 SGDLS, CDR2 YYNGEE. This CDR3 is built from 12 residues. V shed 3 bases and J 10 bases; nucleotides not matched to a gene: 5. The CDR3 sequence is CASSADREAQYF. Here the CDR3 DNA reads TGTGCCAGCAGCGCAGACAGGGAAGCGCAGTATTTT.

The chain joins TRBV28 to TRBJ1-2; 7 bases map to TRBD1. The V gene's germline CDR1 is MDHEN and CDR2 SYDVKM. J was trimmed by 5 bases and V by 6 bases; bases with no gene match: 12. This CDR3 has 15 residues. Here the CDR3 reads CASSDETGSFYGYTF. CDR3 DNA: TGTGCCAGCAGCGACGAGACAGGGTCTTTTTATGGCTACACCTTC.

The chain employs TRBV19 and TRBJ2-1; 9 nucleotides agree with TRBD1. Germline assignment: CDR1 LNHDA and CDR2 SQIVND (reference sequence). This CDR3 has 14 residues. Germline trimming cut 1 base from V and 7 bases from J; bases unmatched to any gene: 2. The CDR3 is CASSIGTGVNEQFF. CDR3 DNA sequence: TGTGCCAGTAGTATAGGGACAGGGGTGAATGAGCAGTTCTTC.